Presented here are 11 T cell receptor beta chains from one specimen sequenced in a study of blood T cells in healthy people across ages. Primers used in a second PCR of about 6 to 12 cycles were a sample-barcoded 5' primer and a J-beta primer mix. TCRdb redid the calling of the 5' RACE reads with MiXCR, one entry per CDR3 protein. The sample holds 900,000 to 950,000 distinct CDR3 sequences, almost 30% seen once. The same data also contributed to another study, on T cells of mothers and their children.

Specimen: blood. Source of these receptors: a woman aged 40-49 years in good health.

In its sample, this clonotype was seen a few times. This CDR3 is CASSGDPTGGGTDTQYF. The DNA for the CDR3 is TGTGCCAGCAGCGGAGACCCGACAGGGGGGGGCACAGATACGCAGTATTTT. This sequence joins TRBV7-8 and TRBJ2-3; 9 nucleotides align to TRBD1. The CDR3 runs 17 residues. From germline, CDR1 is SGHVS and CDR2 FQNEAQ. The V and J ends lost 5 bases and 1 base, in that order; junction bases with no gene match: 10.

This clonotype was observed at least ten times. V and J are TRBV5-1 and TRBJ2-2; unclear D gene. Germline V CDR1 and CDR2: SGHRS, YFSETQ. Trimming shortened V by 4 bases and J by 0 bases, and 1 base separated the two germline ends. The CDR3 contains 12 residues. The CDR3 region has the DNA TGCGCCAGCAGCCCGAACACCGGGGAGCTGTTTTTT. It encodes CASSPNTGELFF.

CDR3 sequence: CASSLKARYRYGYTF. The DNA for the CDR3 is TGTGCCAGCAGCTTAAAGGCCAGATACCGTTATGGCTACACCTTC. The chain is built from TRBV7-2 and TRBJ1-2; D is uncertain. The CDR3 has 15 residues. Trimming took off 2 bases at V and 5 bases at J, with 15 bases between the two ends. Germline CDR1 SGHTA, CDR2 FQGNSA.

A single count supports this clonotype. As the CDR3 is not closed by the conserved phenylalanine or tryptophan, this likely results from a read error. This sequence joins TRBV20-1 and TRBJ2-7; D is possibly TRBD2 (6 bases). V lost 6 bases and J lost 3, with 15 bases in between. CDR1 and CDR2 from the germline V gene are DFQATT and SNEGSKA (reference sequence). The CDR3 consists of 13 residues. The CDR3 protein is CSAGGPVDYEQYY. In DNA form, the CDR3 reads TGCAGTGCGGGAGGTCCGGTCGACTACGAGCAGTACTAC.

A remark on this clonotype: A much larger clone differs from this one at a single base, so this may be a read error. This rearrangement joins TRBV7-9 to TRBJ2-3; 10 bases align to TRBD2. V lost 5 bases and J lost 1; bases outside the gene matches: 3. Germline CDR1 reads SEHNR; CDR2 reads FQNEAQ (reference sequence). This CDR3 has 15 residues. The CDR3 is CASSTGTSGTDTQYF. In DNA, the CDR3 is TGTGCCAGCAGCACCGGGACTAGCGGCACAGATACGCAGTATTTT.

Regarding this clonotype: A much larger clone sits a single nucleotide away, making a read error possible. This likely comes from a read error, as the CDR3 has no conserved phenylalanine or tryptophan at its end. J is TRBJ1-1 and V is TRBV20-1; 7 bases are a match to TRBD1. The CDR3 loop spans 13 amino acids. CDR1 is DFQATT and CDR2 is SNEGSKA in the germline V gene (reference sequence). The junction had 2 bases not matched to a gene; V was cut back by 1 base and J by 3 bases. The CDR3 nucleotides read TGCAGTGCTAGAGCCGGACAGGACACTGAAGCTTTCTTG. The encoded protein is CSARAGQDTEAFL.

This clonotype was recorded many times. The rearrangement joins TRBV7-2 to TRBJ2-7, with TRBD1 matching over 7 bases. Germline assignment: CDR1 SGHTA and CDR2 FQGNSA. This CDR3 is 14 amino acids long. Trimming at V came to 1 base and at J to 5 bases, leaving 5 bases not matched to a gene. CDR3 DNA sequence: TGTGCCAGCAGCTTAGGGACAGGTGGGAACGAGCAGTACTTC. This gives the protein CASSLGTGGNEQYF.

J is TRBJ1-2 and V is TRBV18; a possible D gene is TRBD1 (5 bases). V lost 4 bases, J lost 7 bases, and 16 bases lay in between. Germline V gene sequence: CDR1 KGHSH, CDR2 LQKENI. This CDR3 has 14 residues. The CDR3 here is CASSLQPGESGYTF. CDR3 nucleotide sequence: TGTGCCAGCTCACTCCAACCGGGGGAGAGTGGCTACACCTTC.

This clonotype was observed once. CDR3 nucleotide sequence: TGTGCCAGCAGTTACCTGGGGAGCGCTAATGAAAAACTGTTTTTT. Translating it yields CASSYLGSANEKLFF. V is TRBV7-9 and J is TRBJ1-4; no definite D call. The CDR3 totals 15 residues. V dropped 6 bases and J dropped 3 bases, with 14 bases sitting between them. Germline V lookup: CDR1 SEHNR, CDR2 FQNEAQ (reference sequence).

This clonotype was counted between two and nine times. The genes are TRBV19 and TRBJ1-1; 7 bases are shared with TRBD1. This CDR3 comprises 13 residues. Unmatched junction bases numbered 9, after V lost 9 bases and J lost 5 bases. The germline V gene has CDR1 LNHDA and CDR2 SQIVND (reference sequence). The CDR3 DNA sequence: TGTGCCAGCGAGACAGGGTCGGGGACTGAAGCTTTCTTT. Its translation: CASETGSGTEAFF.

The chain combines TRBV2 with TRBJ2-3; possible D gene TRBD1, 6 bases. The CDR3 has 15 residues. V shed 11 bases and J shed 0 bases, with 18 bases lying between them. Per germline, CDR1 SNHLY and CDR2 FYNNEI. The CDR3, as DNA: TGTGCCGCCCTCCCCGGACAGACTAGCACAGATACGCAGTATTTT. Protein product: CAALPGQTSTDTQYF.